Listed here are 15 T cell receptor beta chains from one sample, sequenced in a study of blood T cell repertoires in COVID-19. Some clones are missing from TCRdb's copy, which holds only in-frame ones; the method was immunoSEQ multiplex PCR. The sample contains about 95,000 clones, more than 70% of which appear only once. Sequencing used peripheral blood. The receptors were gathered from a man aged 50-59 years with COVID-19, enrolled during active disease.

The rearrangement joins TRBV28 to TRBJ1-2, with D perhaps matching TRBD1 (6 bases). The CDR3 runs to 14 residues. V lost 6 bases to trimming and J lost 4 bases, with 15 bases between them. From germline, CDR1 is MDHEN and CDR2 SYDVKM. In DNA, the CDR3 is TGTGCCAGCAGAATAGGACAGCGACCCTATGGCTACACCTTC. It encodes CASRIGQRPYGYTF.

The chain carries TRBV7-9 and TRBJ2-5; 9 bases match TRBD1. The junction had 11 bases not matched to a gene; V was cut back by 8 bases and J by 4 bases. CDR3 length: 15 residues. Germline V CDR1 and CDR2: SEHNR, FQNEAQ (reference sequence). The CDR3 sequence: CASGRRQGVGETQYF. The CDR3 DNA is TGTGCCAGCGGACGACGACAGGGGGTGGGAGAGACCCAGTACTTC.

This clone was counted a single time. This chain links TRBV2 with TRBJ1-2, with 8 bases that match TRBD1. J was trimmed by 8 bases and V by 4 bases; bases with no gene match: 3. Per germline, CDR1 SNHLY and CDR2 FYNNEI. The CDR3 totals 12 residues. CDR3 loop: CASSGQGRGYTF. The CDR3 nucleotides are TGTGCCAGCAGTGGACAGGGGAGGGGCTACACCTTC.

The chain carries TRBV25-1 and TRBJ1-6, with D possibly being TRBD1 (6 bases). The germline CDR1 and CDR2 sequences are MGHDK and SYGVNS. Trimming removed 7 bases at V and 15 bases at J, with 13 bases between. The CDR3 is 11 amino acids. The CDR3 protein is CASTTGGLLHF. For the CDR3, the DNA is TGTGCCAGCACCACCGGGGGGCTCCTCCACTTT.

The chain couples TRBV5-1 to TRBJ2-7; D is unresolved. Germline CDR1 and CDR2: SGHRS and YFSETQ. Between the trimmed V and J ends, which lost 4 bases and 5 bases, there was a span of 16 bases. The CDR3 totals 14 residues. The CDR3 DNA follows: TGCGCCAGCAGCAATATTCACAGAGTTGACGAGCAGTACTTC. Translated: CASSNIHRVDEQYF.

The CDR3 DNA sequence: TGTGCCAGCTCACCCTCAGGGGGAGGCAATCAGCCCCAGCATTTT. Translation gives CASSPSGGGNQPQHF. The chain combines TRBV18 with TRBJ1-5, with 7 bases lining up with TRBD1. Germline lookup yields CDR1 KGHSH and CDR2 LQKENI. The V gene end was trimmed by 3 bases and the J gene end by 2 bases; junction bases not matched to a gene: 4. The CDR3 has 15 amino acids.

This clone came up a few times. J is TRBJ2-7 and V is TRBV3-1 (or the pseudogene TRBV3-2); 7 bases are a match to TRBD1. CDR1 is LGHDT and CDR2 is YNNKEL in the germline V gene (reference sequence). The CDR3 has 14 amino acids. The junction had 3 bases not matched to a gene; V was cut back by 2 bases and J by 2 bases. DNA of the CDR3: TGTGCCAGCAGCCAACGACAGGGAACCTACGAGCAGTACTTC. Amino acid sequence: CASSQRQGTYEQYF.

CDR3: CASSEAGQVRGAFF. The CDR3 nucleotides are TGTGCCAGCAGTGAAGCGGGACAGGTACGGGGAGCTTTCTTT. This chain uses TRBV2 with TRBJ1-1, with 8 bases identical to TRBD1. This CDR3 is 14 amino acids long. CDR1 and CDR2 from the germline V gene are SNHLY and FYNNEI. J gave up 10 bases and V 0 bases, and 7 bases lay outside the gene matches.

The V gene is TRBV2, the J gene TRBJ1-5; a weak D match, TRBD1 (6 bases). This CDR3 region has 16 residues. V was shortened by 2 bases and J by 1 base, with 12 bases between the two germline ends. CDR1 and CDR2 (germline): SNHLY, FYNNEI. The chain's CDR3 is CASSELAGASNQPQHF. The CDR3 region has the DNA TGTGCCAGCAGTGAACTGGCAGGGGCAAGCAATCAGCCCCAGCATTTT.

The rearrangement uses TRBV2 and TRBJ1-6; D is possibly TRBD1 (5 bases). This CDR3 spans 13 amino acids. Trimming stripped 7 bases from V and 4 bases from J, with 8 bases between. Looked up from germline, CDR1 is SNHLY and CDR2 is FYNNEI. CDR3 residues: CASKEGYNSPLHF. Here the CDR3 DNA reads TGTGCCAGCAAGGAGGGGTATAATTCACCCCTCCACTTT.

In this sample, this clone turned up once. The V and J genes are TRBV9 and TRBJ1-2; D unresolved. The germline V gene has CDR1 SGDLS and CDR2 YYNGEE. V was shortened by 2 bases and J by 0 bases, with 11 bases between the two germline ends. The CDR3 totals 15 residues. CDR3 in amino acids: CASSVSTSANYGYTF. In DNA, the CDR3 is TGTGCCAGCAGCGTCTCGACATCAGCTAACTATGGCTACACCTTC.

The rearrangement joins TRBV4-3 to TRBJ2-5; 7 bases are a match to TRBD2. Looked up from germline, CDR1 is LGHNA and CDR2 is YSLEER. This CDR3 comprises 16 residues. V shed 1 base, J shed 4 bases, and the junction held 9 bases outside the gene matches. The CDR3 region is CASSQVFGEGRETQYF. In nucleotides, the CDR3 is TGCGCCAGCAGCCAAGTCTTCGGGGAGGGGAGAGAGACCCAGTACTTC.

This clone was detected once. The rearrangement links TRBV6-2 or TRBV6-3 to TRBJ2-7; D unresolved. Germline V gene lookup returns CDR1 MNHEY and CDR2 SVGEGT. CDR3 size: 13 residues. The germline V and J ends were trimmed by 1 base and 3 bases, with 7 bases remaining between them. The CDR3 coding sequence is TGTGCCAGCAGTTACTGGCAGGACTACGAGCAGTACTTC. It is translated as CASSYWQDYEQYF.

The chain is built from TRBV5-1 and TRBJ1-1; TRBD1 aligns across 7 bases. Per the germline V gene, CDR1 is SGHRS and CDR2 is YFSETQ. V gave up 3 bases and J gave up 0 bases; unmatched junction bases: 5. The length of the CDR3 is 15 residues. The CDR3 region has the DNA TGCGCCAGCAGCTCGGGACAGACCATGAACACTGAAGCTTTCTTT. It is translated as CASSSGQTMNTEAFF.

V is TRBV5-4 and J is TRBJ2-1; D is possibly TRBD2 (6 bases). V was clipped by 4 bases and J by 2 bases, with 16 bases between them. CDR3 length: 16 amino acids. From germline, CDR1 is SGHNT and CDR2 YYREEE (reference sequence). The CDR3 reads CASSTLASVTYNEQFF. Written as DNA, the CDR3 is TGTGCCAGCAGCACCTTGGCTAGCGTGACCTACAATGAGCAGTTCTTC.